The 4 T cell receptor beta chains given below trace back to one sample, sequenced in a study of blood T cell repertoires in COVID-19. Clones were read by immunoSEQ multiplex PCR, and TCRdb kept only the in-frame ones, dropping some. The table shows under 150,000 clones, with 84% occurring only once. Sequencing used PBMCs or T cells enriched from blood (not recorded which). The source of these receptors is a woman aged 50 to 60 who had been exposed to COVID-19.

The genes are TRBV9 and TRBJ2-3, with D possibly matching TRBD2 (5 bases). With 0 bases removed from V and 3 bases from J, the gap between germline ends came to 11 bases. Germline CDR1 and CDR2: SGDLS and YYNGEE. This CDR3 has 15 residues. The CDR3 coding sequence is TGTGCCAGCAGCGTAGTAGCGACAAGTACAGATACGCAGTATTTT. It codes for CASSVVATSTDTQYF.

This sequence joins TRBV7-2 and TRBJ2-5; the match to TRBD2 covers 11 bases. V shed 5 bases and J 4 bases; nucleotides not matched to a gene: 6. The CDR3 length is 15 residues. In germline, CDR1 is SGHTA, CDR2 FQGNSA. Here the CDR3 DNA reads TGTGCCAGCAGCGCTACTAGCGGGAGAGGAGAGACCCAGTACTTC. Translating it yields CASSATSGRGETQYF. Full variable domain (outside the CDR3, taken from reference TRBV7-2 and TRBJ2-5): GAGVSQSPSNKVTEKGKDVELRCDPISGHTALYWYRQSLGQGLEFLIYFQGNSAPDKSGLPSDRFSAERTGGSVSTLTIQRTQQEDSAVYLCASSATSGRGETQYFGPGTRLLVL.

J is TRBJ1-1 and V is TRBV6-5; TRBD1 might be the D (5 bases). Trimming shortened V by 6 bases and J by 4 bases, and 15 bases separated the two germline ends. CDR1 MNHEY and CDR2 SVGAGI come from the germline V gene. This CDR3 spans 14 amino acids. The chain's CDR3 is CASRSSETATEAFF. CDR3 nucleotide sequence: TGTGCCAGCAGATCGAGCGAGACAGCCACTGAAGCTTTCTTT.

The chain links TRBV11-2 to TRBJ2-7, with 10 bases identical to TRBD1. The CDR3 has 14 residues. Trimming took 5 bases from V and 2 from J; bases not matched to a gene: 3. The V gene's germline CDR1 is SGHAT and CDR2 FQNNGV. As DNA, the CDR3 is TGTGCCAGCAGCCCTGGGACAGGGGCCTACGAGCAGTACTTC. Translating it yields CASSPGTGAYEQYF. Combining the CDR3 with reference TRBV11-2 and TRBJ2-7 gives the whole variable domain EAGVAQSPRYKIIEKRQSVAFWCNPISGHATLYWYQQILGQGPKLLIQFQNNGVVDDSQLPKDRFSAERLKGVDSTLKIQPAKLEDSAVYLCASSPGTGAYEQYFGPGTRLTVT.